This T cell receptor beta chain came from a study of blood T cell repertoires in COVID-19. Study background: Collection of acute and convalescent COVID-19 samples took place in the United States, Italy and Spain. Sample material is recorded as cDNA or gDNA derived from T cells, B-cell-depleted T cells, or PBMCs.

How the authors handled the data: Amplified reference gene primers provided the basis for estimating nucleated cell counts. Profiling relied on immunoSEQ multiplex PCR, and the TCRdb table lists in-frame clones only, not all of them. For V, J and clone size, that table is used; D and trimming come from the DNA. The data contain 290,000 or so clones, 90% of them singletons. The sample comprised PBMCs or T cells enriched from blood (not recorded which). The source is a young woman who had recovered from COVID-19.

The CDR3, as DNA: TGCGCCAGCAGGGATTGGACAGAAAGCACAGATACGCAGTATTTT. Encoded protein: CASRDWTESTDTQYF. The chain is built from TRBV10-2 and TRBJ2-3; a weak D match, TRBD1 (6 bases). Germline CDR1 is WSHSY and CDR2 is SAAADI. The CDR3 contains 15 residues. The V end was cut by 6 bases, the J end by 0 bases, with 13 bases between.